The 22 T cell receptor beta chains in this list originate from one sample, sequenced in a study of vaccination and CD4 T cells after COVID-19. The assay that was used to sequence DNA from cultured CD4+ T cells was the Oncomine TCR Beta short-read assay. One entry per CDR3 protein, called by TCRdb with MiXCR from the PCR reads. The top ten hold roughly a quarter of the sample, which has over 8,000 distinct CDR3 sequences, roughly three fifths seen once. What these receptors recognize is not known. Treatment in this sample: roughly 10-day PBMC culture with coronavirus spike peptide pools or control peptides (ViraFEST assay). Specimen: CD4+ T cells from blood, cultured in vitro. These receptors were taken from a human donor who had recovered from COVID-19.

The chain has TRBV20-1 and TRBJ1-1, with D perhaps TRBD1 (5 bases). The length of the CDR3 is 13 residues. The germline CDR1 and CDR2 sequences are DFQATT and SNEGSKA (reference sequence). V gave up 2 bases and J gave up 2 bases, with 9 bases separating them. DNA for the CDR3: TGCAGTGCTAGAATTGACAGAAACACTGAAGCTTTCTTT. This encodes CSARIDRNTEAFF.

The chain carries TRBV27 and TRBJ1-5, with D unclear. This CDR3 has 15 amino acids. From germline, CDR1 is MNHEY and CDR2 SMNVEV (reference sequence). The V gene lost 1 base and the J gene lost 1 base, with 8 bases spanning the gap. CDR3 in amino acids: CASSLYGRSNQPQHF. CDR3 nucleotide sequence: TGTGCCAGCAGTTTATACGGGCGCAGCAATCAGCCCCAGCATTTT.

This clonotype occurred once. The chain links TRBV20-1 to TRBJ2-3; D might be TRBD2 (7 bases). V was shortened by 5 bases and J by 5 bases, with 17 bases between the two germline ends. This CDR3 has 14 amino acids. Germline V CDR1 and CDR2: DFQATT, SNEGSKA (reference sequence). DNA for the CDR3: TGCAGTGCTCAGCTGCGGGGGCGAGGAGATACGCAGTATTTT. Translated: CSAQLRGRGDTQYF.

V and J are TRBV20-1 and TRBJ1-5; D is undetermined. The CDR3 sequence is 13 residues long. V gave up 3 bases and J gave up 0 bases, with 6 bases separating them. Germline V gene lookup returns CDR1 DFQATT and CDR2 SNEGSKA (reference sequence). The CDR3 region has the DNA TGCAGTGCTAGCCAATATAGCAATCAGCCCCAGCATTTT. This translates into CSASQYSNQPQHF.

This clonotype showed up just a few times. The gene calls are TRBV7-9 and TRBJ2-2; D ambiguous. V was cut by 2 bases and J by 6 bases, with 4 bases left in between. The germline V gene encodes CDR1 SEHNR and CDR2 FQNEAQ (reference sequence). The CDR3 consists of 12 residues. The CDR3 is CASSLSAGELFF. CDR3 nucleotides: TGTGCCAGCAGCTTAAGCGCCGGGGAGCTGTTTTTT.

This clonotype was seen a handful of times. This chain links TRBV24-1 with TRBJ2-3; D is undetermined. This CDR3 contains 13 residues. The V gene lost 3 bases and the J gene lost 0 bases, with 3 bases spanning the gap. The germline gives CDR1 KGHDR, CDR2 SFDVKD. The CDR3 coding sequence is TGTGCCACCAGTGATCCAAGCACAGATACGCAGTATTTT. Amino acids: CATSDPSTDTQYF.

The chain is built from TRBV25-1 and TRBJ1-5, with D tentatively TRBD1 (6 bases). In germline, CDR1 is MGHDK, CDR2 SYGVNS. V was shortened by 6 bases and J by 6 bases, with 18 bases between the two germline ends. This CDR3 has 15 amino acids. The CDR3 protein is CASRKQGERSQPQHF. The CDR3, as DNA: TGTGCCAGCAGGAAACAGGGTGAACGTAGTCAGCCCCAGCATTTT.

The V and J genes are TRBV7-2 and TRBJ1-5; unclear D gene. With 4 bases removed from V and 5 bases from J, the gap between germline ends came to 9 bases. The CDR3 covers 13 residues. Looked up from germline, CDR1 is SGHTA and CDR2 is FQGNSA. Here the CDR3 reads CASSSQWDQPQHF. CDR3 nucleotide sequence: TGTGCCAGCAGCTCCCAATGGGATCAGCCCCAGCATTTT.

CDR3 in DNA: TGCGCCAGCAGCCAAGATGTAGGGACTAGCGGGAGACGGGAGCTGTTTTTT. This translates into CASSQDVGTSGRRELFF. The rearrangement links TRBV4-1 to TRBJ2-2; 14 bases match TRBD2. J was trimmed by 9 bases and V by 0 bases; bases with no gene match: 6. CDR3 length: 17 amino acids. Germline V gene sequence: CDR1 MGHRA, CDR2 YSYEKL.

J is TRBJ2-6 and V is TRBV2; D is uncertain. The CDR3 extends over 15 amino acids. Per the germline V gene, CDR1 is SNHLY and CDR2 is FYNNEI. V was cut by 4 bases and J by 4 bases, with 11 bases left in between. CDR3 bases: TGTGCCAGCAGTGGTCCGGGTCTCGGGGCCAACGTCCTGACTTTC. This encodes CASSGPGLGANVLTF.

This chain joins TRBV6-1 and TRBJ2-4; a weak D match, TRBD1 (6 bases). The V gene lost 4 bases and the J gene lost 3 bases, with 13 bases spanning the gap. This CDR3 region has 15 residues. Germline-derived CDR1 and CDR2 are MNHNS and SASEGT. DNA for the CDR3: TGTGCCAGCAGTGCAGGGGTTTGGGACAAAAACATTCAGTACTTC. The encoded protein is CASSAGVWDKNIQYF.

This chain connects TRBV5-4 to TRBJ1-2; 7 positions match TRBD1. CDR3 length: 13 residues. The germline V gene encodes CDR1 SGHNT and CDR2 YYREEE (reference sequence). After removal of 5 bases from V and 7 bases from J, the junction contained 8 bases not matched to a gene. As DNA, the CDR3 is TGTGCCAGCAGACAGACAGGGATGAGTGGCTACACCTTC. Translated, it gives CASRQTGMSGYTF.

This clonotype was observed a few times. The chain uses TRBV18 and TRBJ1-1; the D is unclear. V lost 8 bases, J lost 4 bases, and 14 bases lay in between. The CDR3 is 13 residues long. The germline V gene has CDR1 KGHSH and CDR2 LQKENI. CDR3 sequence: CASKPQRGTEAFF. The DNA of the CDR3 is TGTGCCAGCAAACCCCAACGGGGCACTGAAGCTTTCTTT.

CDR3 in DNA: TGTGCCAGCAGTGAGACTGGAACACGGGTCGAGCAGTACTTC. This codes for CASSETGTRVEQYF. The chain combines TRBV25-1 with TRBJ2-7; D remains ambiguous. This CDR3 has 14 amino acids. The V end was cut by 3 bases, the J end by 6 bases, with 15 bases between. Germline CDR1 is MGHDK and CDR2 is SYGVNS.

This clonotype appeared a few times. The CDR3 DNA sequence: TGTGCCAGCAGGGGGGGGCTCGGGTTGAACACTGAAGCTTTCTTT. It specifies CASRGGLGLNTEAFF. The V and J genes are TRBV2 and TRBJ1-1; tentatively, D is TRBD1 (6 bases). V was pared by 6 bases and J by 0 bases, with 14 bases between. Germline lookup yields CDR1 SNHLY and CDR2 FYNNEI. The CDR3 covers 15 residues.

The chain is built from TRBV7-2 and TRBJ1-1; D gene ambiguous. This CDR3 contains 13 residues. Germline V lookup: CDR1 SGHTA, CDR2 FQGNSA. With 6 bases removed from V and 7 bases from J, the gap between germline ends came to 15 bases. The CDR3 DNA sequence: TGTGCCAGCAGGACTTCCGCGACATATGAAGCTTTCTTT. Translated, it gives CASRTSATYEAFF.

The chain links TRBV5-1 to TRBJ1-2, with 7 bases identical to TRBD1. V shed 4 bases, J shed 4 bases, and the junction held 1 base outside the gene matches. Germline loops: CDR1 SGHRS, CDR2 YFSETQ. This CDR3 region has 12 residues. CDR3 residues: CASSRDSYGYTF. As DNA, the CDR3 is TGCGCCAGCAGCCGGGACAGCTATGGCTACACCTTC.

This clonotype was detected only a few times. V is TRBV6-2 or TRBV6-3 and J is TRBJ2-2, with 8 bases that match TRBD1. The germline V gene has CDR1 MNHEY and CDR2 SVGEGT. Trimming took 2 bases from V and 5 from J; bases not matched to a gene: 4. The length of the CDR3 is 15 residues. CDR3 DNA: TGTGCCAGCAGTTACATACAGGGGGTAACCGGGGAGCTGTTTTTT. Its translation: CASSYIQGVTGELFF.

The chain joins TRBV7-2 to TRBJ1-3; no clear D gene. CDR3 length: 15 amino acids. Germline V lookup: CDR1 SGHTA, CDR2 FQGNSA. Trimming shortened V by 8 bases and J by 2 bases, and 16 bases separated the two germline ends. CDR3 amino acids: CASSAYTVAGNTIYF. The CDR3 DNA is TGTGCCAGCTCAGCTTACACAGTCGCTGGAAACACCATATATTTT.

In this sample, this clonotype turned up a few times. The chain couples TRBV20-1 to TRBJ1-5; TRBD1 matches at 7 bases. J lost 6 bases, V lost 3 bases, and 5 bases had no gene match. The CDR3 runs to 13 residues. The germline V gene has CDR1 DFQATT and CDR2 SNEGSKA (reference sequence). The chain's CDR3 is CSASLGGLQPQHF. CDR3 in DNA: TGCAGTGCTAGTTTAGGGGGCCTTCAGCCCCAGCATTTT.

V and J are TRBV6-1 and TRBJ1-5; no clear D gene. The CDR3 has 15 amino acids. The germline V and J ends were trimmed by 6 bases and 0 bases, with 12 bases remaining between them. Germline V gives CDR1 MNHNS, CDR2 SASEGT. CDR3 nucleotide sequence: TGTGCCAGCAGCCCACCCTCTAATAGCAATCAGCCCCAGCATTTT. Its protein product is CASSPPSNSNQPQHF.

The chain employs TRBV20-1 and TRBJ2-7; TRBD1 aligns across 7 bases. Trimming took 4 bases from V and 5 from J; bases not matched to a gene: 11. The germline CDR1 and CDR2 sequences are DFQATT and SNEGSKA (reference sequence). CDR3 length: 14 residues. The CDR3 region is CSATGQLSGDEQYF. CDR3 DNA: TGCAGTGCTACGGGACAGCTGAGTGGTGACGAGCAGTACTTC.